These 5 T cell receptor beta chains came from one sample sequenced in a study of blood T cell repertoires in COVID-19. Clones were sequenced by immunoSEQ multiplex PCR, and TCRdb holds only the in-frame ones, with some missing. Among about 250,000 clones listed, just over 85% were seen once. Sample: peripheral blood. All receptors derive from a woman between 25 and 40 years old with active or convalescent COVID-19.

V and J are TRBV19 and TRBJ2-5, with TRBD2 matching 9 bases. J was trimmed by 1 base and V by 3 bases; bases with no gene match: 3. The CDR3 spans 15 residues. The germline gives CDR1 LNHDA, CDR2 SQIVND (reference sequence). The CDR3 protein is CASSMAGGPQETQYF. In DNA form, the CDR3 reads TGTGCCAGTAGTATGGCGGGGGGGCCCCAAGAGACCCAGTACTTC.

This chain uses TRBV4-2 with TRBJ1-6; 8 nucleotides align to TRBD1. The V gene's germline CDR1 is LGHNA and CDR2 YNFKEQ. After removal of 0 bases from V and 9 bases from J, the junction contained 10 bases not matched to a gene. The CDR3 runs 17 residues. In DNA, the CDR3 is TGTGCCAGCAGCCAAGATGAACGGACAGGGAATTTTTCACCCCTCCACTTT. This gives the protein CASSQDERTGNFSPLHF.

The rearrangement uses TRBV14 and TRBJ2-3, with TRBD2 matching 12 bases. The length of the CDR3 is 16 residues. Trimming at V came to 1 base and at J to 4 bases, leaving 3 bases not matched to a gene. The germline CDR1 and CDR2 sequences are SGHDN and FVKESK. Here the CDR3 reads CASSQVASGGADTQYF. CDR3 DNA sequence: TGTGCCAGCAGCCAAGTGGCTAGCGGGGGGGCAGATACGCAGTATTTT.

The sample holds one count of this clone. The chain combines TRBV3-1 (or the pseudogene TRBV3-2) with TRBJ1-6; weak D call: TRBD1 (5 bases). Germline V gene data show CDR1 as LGHDT and CDR2 as YNNKEL (reference sequence). The CDR3 has 17 residues. The V end was cut by 1 base, the J end by 8 bases, with 18 bases between. The chain's CDR3 is CASSQGWVTTGDSPLHF. CDR3 DNA sequence: TGTGCCAGCAGCCAAGGTTGGGTAACCACGGGGGATTCACCCCTCCACTTT.

J is TRBJ1-2 and V is TRBV6-2 or TRBV6-3; D perhaps matches TRBD1 (6 bases). CDR1 MNHEY and CDR2 SVGEGT come from the germline V gene. The CDR3 consists of 12 residues. V lost 6 bases and J lost 13, with 18 bases in between. CDR3 region: CASSDPAGGITF. Here the CDR3 DNA reads TGTGCCAGCAGCGACCCGGCGGGGGGCATCACCTTC.